This passage covers 14 T cell receptor beta chains from one sample sequenced in a study of beta chain features in type 1 diabetes. cDNA synthesis used the whole RNA isolate, giving expressed TCRB sequences. The table came from immunoSEQ multiplex PCR; TCRdb's copy has only in-frame clones and leaves some out. The data hold some 900,000 clones, with about a sixth observed a single time. The sequenced sample consisted of naive CD4+ T cells from blood. Every receptor here comes from a woman between 18 and 29 years old in good health.

There are a few counts of this clone. The same CDR3 is also encoded by other DNA sequences in this sample. The rearrangement uses TRBV7-9 and TRBJ2-5; 8 bases match TRBD2. The CDR3 contains 14 residues. The germline gives CDR1 SEHNR, CDR2 FQNEAQ (reference sequence). V dropped 1 base and J dropped 4; count of bases not matched to a gene: 2. CDR3 residues: CASSLGLAGETQYF. The DNA of the CDR3 is TGTGCCAGCAGCTTAGGGCTAGCGGGAGAGACCCAGTACTTC.

This clone has a handful of counts. The chain recombines TRBV4-2 with TRBJ2-7; 10 positions match TRBD1. Germline CDR1 LGHNA, CDR2 YNFKEQ. The trim removed 5 bases at V and 5 bases at J, leaving 3 bases unmatched. The CDR3 spans 13 residues. CDR3 DNA: TGTGCCAGCAGCGAGGGACAGGGGCACGAGCAGTACTTC. Residues: CASSEGQGHEQYF.

This sequence joins TRBV9 and TRBJ2-2, with no clear D. The V gene lost 0 bases and the J gene lost 6 bases, with 12 bases spanning the gap. The germline V gene has CDR1 SGDLS and CDR2 YYNGEE. The CDR3 is 15 residues long. The CDR3 reads CASSVVGVGSGELFF. In nucleotides, the CDR3 is TGTGCCAGCAGCGTAGTTGGAGTCGGGTCCGGGGAGCTGTTTTTT.

This chain links TRBV9 with TRBJ2-1; D remains unclear. V lost 0 bases and J 4 bases, leaving 8 bases between the germline ends. The CDR3 extends over 14 amino acids. Per germline, CDR1 SGDLS and CDR2 YYNGEE. CDR3 in amino acids: CASSVGQPYNEQFF. For the CDR3, the DNA is TGTGCCAGCAGCGTAGGACAACCTTACAATGAGCAGTTCTTC.

The rearrangement uses TRBV7-9 and TRBJ1-5; 8 nucleotides line up with TRBD1. Losses at the gene ends were 1 base for V and 9 bases for J; bases not matched to a gene: 11. This CDR3 has 16 residues. CDR1 and CDR2 (germline): SEHNR, FQNEAQ (reference sequence). The CDR3 here is CASSLGIGQGAGPQHF. For the CDR3, the DNA is TGTGCCAGCAGCTTAGGTATCGGACAGGGAGCGGGGCCCCAGCATTTT.

A few counts support this clone. This sequence joins TRBV6-6 and TRBJ2-7, with 8 bases identical to TRBD1. The CDR3 length is 14 residues. The J segment lost 5 bases and the V segment lost 6 bases, leaving 9 bases of the junction unmatched. CDR1 and CDR2 from the germline V gene are MNHNY and SVGAGI (reference sequence). The CDR3 spells CASRETGVTHEQYF. CDR3 sequence (DNA): TGTGCCAGCAGGGAGACAGGGGTAACCCACGAGCAGTACTTC.

This clone has a handful of counts. A junction boundary mismatches the germline segment, possibly from a read error. The chain recombines TRBV7-9 with TRBJ1-1; D is perhaps TRBD1 (5 bases). Germline V gene sequence: CDR1 SEHNR, CDR2 FQNEAQ (reference sequence). The CDR3 is 13 residues long. Here the CDR3 reads CASSLGAGVGNIF. The CDR3 coding sequence is TGTGCCAGCAGCTTAGGTGCGGGGGTAGGTAATATCTTT.

J is TRBJ2-7 and V is TRBV6-6, with 7 positions matching TRBD2. The germline V gene encodes CDR1 MNHNY and CDR2 SVGAGI (reference sequence). J was trimmed by 4 bases and V by 7 bases; bases with no gene match: 13. The CDR3 has 15 amino acids. CDR3 sequence reads: CASTPPGRASYEQYF. The CDR3 DNA sequence: TGTGCCAGCACCCCCCCGGGGAGGGCAAGTTACGAGCAGTACTTC.

The table lists this clone with a few counts. V usage is TRBV7-9 and J usage is TRBJ1-2, with D tentatively TRBD1 (5 bases). Trimming cost V 6 bases and J 9 bases, with 17 bases left between them. In germline, CDR1 is SEHNR, CDR2 FQNEAQ (reference sequence). The CDR3 has 13 residues. The CDR3 bases are TGTGCCAGCAGTCACAATCAGGGCAAAAGCTACACCTTC. It translates to CASSHNQGKSYTF. The full variable domain, in which reference TRBV7-9 and TRBJ1-2 provide the parts outside the CDR3, is DTGVSQNPRHKITKRGQNVTFRCDPISEHNRLYWYRQTLGQGPEFLTYFQNEAQLEKSRLLSDRFSAERPKGSFSTLEIQRTEQGDSAMYLCASSHNQGKSYTFGSGTRLTVV.

This clone appeared a few times. The chain couples TRBV6-5 to TRBJ1-2, with 10 bases matching TRBD1. J gave up 8 bases and V 4 bases, and 4 bases lay outside the gene matches. The CDR3 runs 13 residues. From germline, CDR1 is MNHEY and CDR2 SVGAGI. DNA of the CDR3: TGTGCCAGCAGTTGGCGGACAGGGGGAGGCTACACCTTC. As protein: CASSWRTGGGYTF.

This clone showed up just a few times. The V gene is TRBV7-9, the J gene TRBJ2-5; 14 positions agree with TRBD2. V shed 4 bases, J shed 2 bases, and the junction held 9 bases outside the gene matches. The CDR3 consists of 18 residues. Germline V gene lookup returns CDR1 SEHNR and CDR2 FQNEAQ (reference sequence). This CDR3 reads CASSSGTSGRGEQETQYF. In DNA form, the CDR3 reads TGTGCCAGCAGCTCCGGGACTAGCGGGAGAGGGGAACAAGAGACCCAGTACTTC. Full variable domain (missing parts from reference TRBV7-9 and TRBJ2-5): DTGVSQNPRHKITKRGQNVTFRCDPISEHNRLYWYRQTLGQGPEFLTYFQNEAQLEKSRLLSDRFSAERPKGSFSTLEIQRTEQGDSAMYLCASSSGTSGRGEQETQYFGPGTRLLVL.

The J gene is TRBJ2-1, the V gene TRBV29-1; D ambiguous. The CDR3 spans 15 residues. V lost 2 bases to trimming and J lost 1 base, with 12 bases between them. Germline V gives CDR1 SQVTM, CDR2 ANQGSEA. The CDR3 reads CSVELVGSSYNEQFF. CDR3 sequence (DNA): TGCAGCGTTGAACTGGTAGGGTCATCCTACAATGAGCAGTTCTTC.

The chain recombines TRBV9 with TRBJ2-1; no firm D call. Trimming shortened V by 2 bases and J by 6 bases, and 15 bases separated the two germline ends. The CDR3 covers 15 residues. Germline assignment: CDR1 SGDLS and CDR2 YYNGEE. The CDR3 DNA sequence: TGTGCCAGCAGCGTTGGGCTAGTGAGGCCCAATGAGCAGTTCTTC. Translated, it gives CASSVGLVRPNEQFF.

This rearrangement joins TRBV5-4 to TRBJ2-1, with 7 bases lining up with TRBD2. Trimming took 2 bases from V and 7 from J; bases not matched to a gene: 6. The germline V gene has CDR1 SGHNT and CDR2 YYREEE (reference sequence). CDR3 length: 14 residues. The CDR3 sequence: CASSFGTILNEQFF. In nucleotides, the CDR3 is TGTGCCAGCAGCTTCGGGACTATACTGAATGAGCAGTTCTTC.